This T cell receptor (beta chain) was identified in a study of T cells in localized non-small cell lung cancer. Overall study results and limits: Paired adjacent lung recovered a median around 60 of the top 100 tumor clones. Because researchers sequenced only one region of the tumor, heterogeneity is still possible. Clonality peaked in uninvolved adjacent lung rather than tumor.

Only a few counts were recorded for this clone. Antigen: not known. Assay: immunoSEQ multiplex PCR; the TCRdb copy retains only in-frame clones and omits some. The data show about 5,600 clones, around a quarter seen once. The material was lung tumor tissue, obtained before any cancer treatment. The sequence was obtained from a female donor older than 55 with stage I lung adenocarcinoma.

CDR3 bases: TGTGCCAGCAGTTCATTTGCACTAGCGGGGACTAGCACAGATACGCAGTATTTT. Translating gives CASSSFALAGTSTDTQYF. The chain carries TRBV6-8 and TRBJ2-3; 10 bases map to TRBD2. This CDR3 region has 18 residues. Germline CDR1 and CDR2: MNHGY and SAAAGT. V lost 4 bases to trimming and J lost 0 bases; unmatched junction nucleotides: 10.